This T cell receptor beta chain comes out of a study of blood T cell repertoires in COVID-19. TCRdb's copy holds only in-frame clones and misses some; the assay was immunoSEQ multiplex PCR. The table has 350,000 to 500,000 clones, approximately 90% seen once. V lost 7 bases and J 0 bases, leaving 19 bases between the germline ends. The CDR3 extends over 17 amino acids. Sequences were obtained from peripheral blood. The V call is TRBV23-1, the J call TRBJ1-3; a weak D match, TRBD1 (6 bases). TRBV23-1 is reported as an ORF; its role is uncertain. The receptor comes from a man aged 18 to 35 with COVID-19, enrolled during active disease. CDR3 coding DNA: TGCGCCAGCAAACCACAGGGTCTTGCCAACTCTGGAAACACCATATATTTT. Translation: CASKPQGLANSGNTIYF.